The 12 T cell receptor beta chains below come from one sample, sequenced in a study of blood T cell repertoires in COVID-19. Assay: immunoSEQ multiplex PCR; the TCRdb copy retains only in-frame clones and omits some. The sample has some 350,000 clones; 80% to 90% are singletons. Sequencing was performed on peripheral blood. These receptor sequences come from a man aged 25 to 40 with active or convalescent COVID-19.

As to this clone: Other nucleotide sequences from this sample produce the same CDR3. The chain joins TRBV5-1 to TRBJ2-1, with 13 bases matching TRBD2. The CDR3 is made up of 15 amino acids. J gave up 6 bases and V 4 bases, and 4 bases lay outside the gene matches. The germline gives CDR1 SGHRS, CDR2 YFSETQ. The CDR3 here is CASSLGLAGVNEQFF. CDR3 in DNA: TGCGCCAGCAGCCTCGGACTAGCGGGAGTCAATGAGCAGTTCTTC. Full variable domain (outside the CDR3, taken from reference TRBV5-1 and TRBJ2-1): KAGVTQTPRYLIKTRGQQVTLSCSPISGHRSVSWYQQTPGQGLQFLFEYFSETQRNKGNFPGRFSGRQFSNSRSEMNVSTLELGDSALYLCASSLGLAGVNEQFFGPGTRLTVL.

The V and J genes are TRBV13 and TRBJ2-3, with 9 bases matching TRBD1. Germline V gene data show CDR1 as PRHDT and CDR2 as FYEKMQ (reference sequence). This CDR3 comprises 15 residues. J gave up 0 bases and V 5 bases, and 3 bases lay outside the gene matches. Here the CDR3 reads CASSIQGASTDTQYF. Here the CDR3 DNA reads TGTGCCAGCAGCATACAGGGGGCGAGCACAGATACGCAGTATTTT.

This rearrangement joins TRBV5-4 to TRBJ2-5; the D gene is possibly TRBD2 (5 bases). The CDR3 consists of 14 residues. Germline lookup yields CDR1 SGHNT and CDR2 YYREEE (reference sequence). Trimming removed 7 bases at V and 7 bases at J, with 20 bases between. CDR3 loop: CASSLWVAEGTQYF. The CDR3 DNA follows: TGTGCCAGCTCCCTGTGGGTAGCCGAGGGGACCCAGTACTTC.

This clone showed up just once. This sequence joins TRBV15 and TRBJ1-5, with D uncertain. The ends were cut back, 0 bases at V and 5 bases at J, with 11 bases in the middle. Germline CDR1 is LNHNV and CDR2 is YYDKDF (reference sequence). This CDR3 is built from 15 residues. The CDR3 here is CATSRDQGGYQPQHF. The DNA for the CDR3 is TGTGCCACCAGCAGAGATCAAGGCGGCTATCAGCCCCAGCATTTT.

CDR3: CASSGRGTGSYNEQFF. The CDR3 coding sequence is TGTGCCAGCAGTGGGAGGGGGACGGGTTCCTACAATGAGCAGTTCTTC. The chain couples TRBV6-2 or TRBV6-3 to TRBJ2-1, with a tentative D call TRBD2 (7 bases). Trimming left V 5 bases short and J 1 base short, with 15 bases between. CDR3 length: 16 amino acids. Looked up from germline, CDR1 is MNHEY and CDR2 is SVGEGT.

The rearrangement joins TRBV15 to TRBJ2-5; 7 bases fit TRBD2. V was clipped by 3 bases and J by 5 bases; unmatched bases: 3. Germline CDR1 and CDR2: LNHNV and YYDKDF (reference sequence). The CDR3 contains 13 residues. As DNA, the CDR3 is TGTGCCACCAGCAGGCGGGAGCAGGAGACCCAGTACTTC. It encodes CATSRREQETQYF.

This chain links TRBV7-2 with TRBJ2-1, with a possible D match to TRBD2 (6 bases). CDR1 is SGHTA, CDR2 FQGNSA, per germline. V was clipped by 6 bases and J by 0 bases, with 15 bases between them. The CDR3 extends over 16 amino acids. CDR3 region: CASSPVGRGSYNEQFF. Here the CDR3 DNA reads TGTGCCAGCAGTCCGGTGGGGCGGGGCTCCTACAATGAGCAGTTCTTC.

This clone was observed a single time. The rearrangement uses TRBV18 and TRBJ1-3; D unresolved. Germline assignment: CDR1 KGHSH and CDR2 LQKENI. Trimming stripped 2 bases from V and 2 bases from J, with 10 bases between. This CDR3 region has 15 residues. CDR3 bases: TGTGCCAGCTCACCAAACCGGGAAGCTGGAAACACCATATATTTT. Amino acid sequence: CASSPNREAGNTIYF.

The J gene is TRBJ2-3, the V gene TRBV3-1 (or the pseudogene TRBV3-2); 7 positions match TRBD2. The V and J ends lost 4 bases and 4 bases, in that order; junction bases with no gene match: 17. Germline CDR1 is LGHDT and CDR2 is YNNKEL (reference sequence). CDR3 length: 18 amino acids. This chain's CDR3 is CASSRNLPGGWVADTQYF. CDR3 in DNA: TGTGCCAGCAGCCGTAACCTCCCCGGGGGGTGGGTAGCAGATACGCAGTATTTT.

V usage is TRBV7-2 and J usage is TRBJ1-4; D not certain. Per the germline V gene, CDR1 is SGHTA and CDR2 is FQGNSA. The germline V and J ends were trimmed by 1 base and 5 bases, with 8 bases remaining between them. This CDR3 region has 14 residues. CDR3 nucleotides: TGTGCCAGCAGCTTAGGAGGTATAAATGAAAAACTGTTTTTT. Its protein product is CASSLGGINEKLFF.

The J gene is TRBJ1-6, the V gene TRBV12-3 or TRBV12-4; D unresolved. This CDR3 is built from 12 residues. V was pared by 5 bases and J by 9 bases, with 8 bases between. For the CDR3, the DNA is TGTGCCAGCAGTGAGATTCCTTCACCCCTCCACTTT. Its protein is CASSEIPSPLHF.

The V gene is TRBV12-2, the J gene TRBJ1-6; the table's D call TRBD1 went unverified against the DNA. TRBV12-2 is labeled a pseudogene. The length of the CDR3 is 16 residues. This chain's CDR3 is CASRSYLRDFGSPLHF. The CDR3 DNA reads TGTGCAAGTCGCTCCTACCTCAGGGATTTTGGATCACCCCTCCACTTT.